The source of this TCR delta chain is a study of γδ T cells in repeated Plasmodium falciparum infection. TCRdb reapplied CATT to the multiplex PCR reads. The sample carries around 50,000 delta-chain clones, 1.7% recorded once. Flow sorting of PBMC yielded separate Vgamma9/Vdelta2+ and Vdelta2-negative gammadelta T cell populations for bulk repertoire analysis. Notes on this clone: This DNA's translation differs at residue 9 from TCRdb's protein, which comes from a much larger clone; a read error is likely, and the protein shown is translated from the DNA.

This CDR3 contains 24 residues. In germline, CDR1 is TSWWSYY, CDR2 QGS. The genes are TRDV1 and TRDJ1, with D perhaps TRDD3 (6 bases). TCRdb offers no J gene call, so here the DNA was matched to germline to obtain one. The receptor was isolated from a pool of human donors (malaria-infected and uninfected, not separated). Source material: gamma-delta T cells from blood. The CDR3 DNA follows: TGTGCTATTGGGGAAACGGGCCTTCTCAAACGTGGAGGGGATCCACCCATAAACACCGATAAACTCATCTTT. This encodes CAIGETGLLKRGGDPPINTDKLIF.